This record covers a single T cell receptor (beta chain). Its antigen is unidentified. This sample was included in a study of glioma-infiltrating T cells after dendritic cell vaccination. Findings of the study overall: Higher pretreatment TIL content predicted longer progression-free time and survival.

The immunoSEQ assay amplified TCRB CDR3 from up to 2 ug DNA. The PCR used 60 V beta and 13 J beta primers. Repertoires were generated with immunoSEQ multiplex PCR, while TCRdb's copy carries only in-frame clones and drops some. The data show approximately 100,000 clones, about four fifths seen once. This CDR3 region has 14 residues. The germline V and J ends were trimmed by 7 bases and 0 bases, with 13 bases remaining between them. CDR1 is SGHRS and CDR2 is YFSETQ in the germline V gene. This TCR was sampled from a human donor with glioblastoma. The rearrangement links TRBV5-1 to TRBJ1-1; maybe TRBD1 (5 bases). The sample in question was blood, obtained before dendritic cell vaccination. CDR3 in DNA: TGCGCCAGCGGGGGGAATGGGGTGAACACTGAAGCTTTCTTT. It specifies CASGGNGVNTEAFF.